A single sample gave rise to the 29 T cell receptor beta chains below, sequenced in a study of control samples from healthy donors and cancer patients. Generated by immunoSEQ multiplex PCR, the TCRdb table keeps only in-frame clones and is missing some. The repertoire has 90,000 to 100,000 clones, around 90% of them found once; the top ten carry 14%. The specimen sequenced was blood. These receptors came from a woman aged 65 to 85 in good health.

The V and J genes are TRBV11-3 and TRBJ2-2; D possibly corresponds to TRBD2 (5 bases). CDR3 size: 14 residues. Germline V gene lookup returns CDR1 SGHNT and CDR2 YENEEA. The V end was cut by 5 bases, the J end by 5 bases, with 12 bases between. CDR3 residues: CASSGGGGTGELFF. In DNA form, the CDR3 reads TGTGCCAGCAGCGGCGGAGGAGGAACCGGGGAGCTGTTTTTT.

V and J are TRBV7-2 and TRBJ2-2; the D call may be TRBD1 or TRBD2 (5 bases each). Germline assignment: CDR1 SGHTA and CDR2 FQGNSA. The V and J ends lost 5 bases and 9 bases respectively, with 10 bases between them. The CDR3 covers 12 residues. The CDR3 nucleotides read TGTGCCAGCAGCACGGGACCTCGGGAGCTGTTTTTT. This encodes CASSTGPRELFF.

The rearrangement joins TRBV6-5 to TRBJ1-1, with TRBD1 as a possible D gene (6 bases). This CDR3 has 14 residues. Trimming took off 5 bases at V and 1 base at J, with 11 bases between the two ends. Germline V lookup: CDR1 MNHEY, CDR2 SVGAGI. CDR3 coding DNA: TGTGCCAGCAGTCTCGGGACACCGAACACTGAAGCTTTCTTT. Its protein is CASSLGTPNTEAFF.

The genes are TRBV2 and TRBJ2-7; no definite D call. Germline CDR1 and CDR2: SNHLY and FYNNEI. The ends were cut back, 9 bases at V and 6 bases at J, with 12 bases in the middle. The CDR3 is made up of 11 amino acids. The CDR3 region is CASRAVSEQYF. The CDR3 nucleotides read TGTGCCAGTAGGGCGGTCTCCGAGCAGTACTTC. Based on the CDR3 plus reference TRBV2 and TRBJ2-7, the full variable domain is EPEVTQTPSHQVTQMGQEVILRCVPISNHLYFYWYRQILGQKVEFLVSFYNNEISEKSEIFDDQFSVERPDGSNFTLKIRSTKLEDSAMYFCASRAVSEQYFGPGTRLTVT.

CDR3 sequence: CASSTGLAPRVEQFF. The CDR3, as DNA: TGTGCCAGCAGTACGGGACTAGCGCCCCGTGTTGAGCAGTTCTTC. The V call is TRBV6-2 or TRBV6-3, the J call TRBJ2-1; TRBD2 matches 10 bases. This CDR3 contains 15 residues. V was pared by 5 bases and J by 9 bases, with 10 bases of the junction left unmatched. CDR1 MNHEY and CDR2 SVGEGT come from the germline V gene.

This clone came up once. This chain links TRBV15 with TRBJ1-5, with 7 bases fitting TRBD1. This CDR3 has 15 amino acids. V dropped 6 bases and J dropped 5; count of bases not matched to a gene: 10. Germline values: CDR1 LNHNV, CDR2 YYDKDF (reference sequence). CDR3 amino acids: CATRRRRDSDQPQHF. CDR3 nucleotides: TGTGCCACCAGAAGAAGGAGGGACAGCGATCAGCCCCAGCATTTT.

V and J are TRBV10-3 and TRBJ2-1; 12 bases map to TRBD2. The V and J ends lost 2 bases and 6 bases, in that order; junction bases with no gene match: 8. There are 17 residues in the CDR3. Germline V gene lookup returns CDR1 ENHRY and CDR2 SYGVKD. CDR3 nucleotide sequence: TGTGCCATCAGTGAGGAGAAAGGACTAGCGGGACCCAATGAGCAGTTCTTC. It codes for CAISEEKGLAGPNEQFF.

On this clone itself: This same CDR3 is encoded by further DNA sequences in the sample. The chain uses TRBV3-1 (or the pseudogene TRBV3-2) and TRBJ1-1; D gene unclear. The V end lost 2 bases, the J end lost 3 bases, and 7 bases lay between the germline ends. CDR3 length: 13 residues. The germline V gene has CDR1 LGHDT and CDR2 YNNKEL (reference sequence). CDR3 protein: CASSQRGDTEAFF. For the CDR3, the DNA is TGTGCCAGCAGCCAACGGGGAGACACTGAAGCTTTCTTT.

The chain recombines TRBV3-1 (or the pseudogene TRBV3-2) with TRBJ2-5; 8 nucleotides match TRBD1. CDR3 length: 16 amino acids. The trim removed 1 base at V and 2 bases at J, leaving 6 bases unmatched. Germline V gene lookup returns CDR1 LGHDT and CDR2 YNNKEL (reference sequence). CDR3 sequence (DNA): TGTGCCAGCAGCCAAGTTACGGGACAGGAGCAAGAGACCCAGTACTTC. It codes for CASSQVTGQEQETQYF.

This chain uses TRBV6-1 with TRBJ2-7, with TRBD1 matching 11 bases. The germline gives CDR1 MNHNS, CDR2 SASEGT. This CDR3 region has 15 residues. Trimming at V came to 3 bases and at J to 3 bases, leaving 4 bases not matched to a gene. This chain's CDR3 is CASSDRGTGGYEQYF. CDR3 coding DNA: TGTGCCAGCAGTGATAGGGGGACAGGGGGCTACGAGCAGTACTTC.

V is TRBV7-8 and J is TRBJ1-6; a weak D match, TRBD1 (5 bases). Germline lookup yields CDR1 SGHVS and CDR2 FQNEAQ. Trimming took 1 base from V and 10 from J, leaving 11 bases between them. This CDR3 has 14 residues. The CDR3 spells CASSLVRGGSPLHF. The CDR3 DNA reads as TGTGCCAGCAGCTTAGTCCGGGGGGGATCACCCCTCCACTTT.

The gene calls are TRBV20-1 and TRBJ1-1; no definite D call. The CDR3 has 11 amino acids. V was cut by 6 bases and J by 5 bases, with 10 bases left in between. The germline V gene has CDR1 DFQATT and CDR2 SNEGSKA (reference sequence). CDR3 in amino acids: CSAHRTTEAFF. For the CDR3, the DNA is TGCAGTGCCCACCGTACAACTGAAGCTTTCTTT.

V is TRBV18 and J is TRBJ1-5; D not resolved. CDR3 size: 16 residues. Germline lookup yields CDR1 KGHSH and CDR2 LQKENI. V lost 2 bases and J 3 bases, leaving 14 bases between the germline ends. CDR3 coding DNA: TGTGCCAGCTCACCAGGGTCAGGTCCCCCCAATCAGCCCCAGCATTTT. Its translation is CASSPGSGPPNQPQHF. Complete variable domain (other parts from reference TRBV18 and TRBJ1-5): NAGVMQNPRHLVRRRGQEARLRCSPMKGHSHVYWYRQLPEEGLKFMVYLQKENIIDESGMPKERFSAEFPKEGPSILRIQQVVRGDSAAYFCASSPGSGPPNQPQHFGDGTRLSIL.

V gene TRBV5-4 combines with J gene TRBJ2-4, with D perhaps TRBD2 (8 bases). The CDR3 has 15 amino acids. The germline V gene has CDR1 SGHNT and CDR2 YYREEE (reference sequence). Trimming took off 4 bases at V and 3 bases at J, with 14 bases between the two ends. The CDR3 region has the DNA TGTGCCAGCAGCCGGGAGGGGGACAGCAAAAACATTCAGTACTTC. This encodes CASSREGDSKNIQYF.

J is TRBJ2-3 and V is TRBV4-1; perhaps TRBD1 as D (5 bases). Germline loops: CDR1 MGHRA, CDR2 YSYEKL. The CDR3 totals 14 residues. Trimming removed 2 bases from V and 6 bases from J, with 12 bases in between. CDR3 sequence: CASSQYVRADTQYF. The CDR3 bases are TGCGCCAGCAGCCAATATGTCAGGGCGGATACGCAGTATTTT.

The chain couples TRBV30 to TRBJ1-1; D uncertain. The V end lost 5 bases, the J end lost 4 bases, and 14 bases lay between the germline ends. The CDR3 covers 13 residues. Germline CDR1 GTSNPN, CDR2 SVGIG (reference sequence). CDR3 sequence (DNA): TGTGCCTGGGACCCGGGTTGGGGCACTGAAGCTTTCTTT. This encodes CAWDPGWGTEAFF.

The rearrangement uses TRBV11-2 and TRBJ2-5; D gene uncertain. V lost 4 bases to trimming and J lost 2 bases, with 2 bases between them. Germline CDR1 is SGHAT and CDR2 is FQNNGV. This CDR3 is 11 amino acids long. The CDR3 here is CASSYQETQYF. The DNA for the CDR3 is TGTGCCAGCAGCTATCAAGAGACCCAGTACTTC.

The CDR3 bases are TGTGCCAGAACCCTCTTTGCCACCTACGAGCAGTACTTC. Translated: CARTLFATYEQYF. The rearrangement joins TRBV5-3 to TRBJ2-7; no reliable D call. TRBV5-3 has ORF status, its function being uncertain. V lost 6 bases to trimming and J lost 2 bases, with 12 bases between them. The CDR3 extends over 13 amino acids.

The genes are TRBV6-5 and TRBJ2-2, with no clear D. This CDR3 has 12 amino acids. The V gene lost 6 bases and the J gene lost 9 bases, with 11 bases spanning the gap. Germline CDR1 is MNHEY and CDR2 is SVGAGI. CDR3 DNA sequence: TGTGCCAGCAGGGATTTAGCCAGGGAGCTGTTTTTT. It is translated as CASRDLARELFF.

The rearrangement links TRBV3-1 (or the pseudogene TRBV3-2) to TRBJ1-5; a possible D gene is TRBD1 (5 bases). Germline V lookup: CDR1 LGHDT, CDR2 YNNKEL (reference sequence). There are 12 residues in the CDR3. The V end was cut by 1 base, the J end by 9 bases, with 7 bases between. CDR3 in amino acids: CASSQGDGPQHF. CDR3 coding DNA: TGTGCCAGCAGCCAAGGGGACGGGCCCCAGCATTTT.

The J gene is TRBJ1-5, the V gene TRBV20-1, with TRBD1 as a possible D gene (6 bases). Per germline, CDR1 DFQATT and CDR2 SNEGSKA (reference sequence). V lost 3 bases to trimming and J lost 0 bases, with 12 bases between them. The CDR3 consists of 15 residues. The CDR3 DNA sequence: TGCAGTGCTAGTCGGGGGCCGGATAGCAATCAGCCCCAGCATTTT. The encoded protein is CSASRGPDSNQPQHF.

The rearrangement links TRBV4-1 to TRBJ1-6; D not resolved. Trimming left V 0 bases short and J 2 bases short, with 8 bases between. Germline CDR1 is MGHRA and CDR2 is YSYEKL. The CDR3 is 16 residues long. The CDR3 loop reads CASSQDSQTYNSPLHF. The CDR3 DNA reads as TGCGCCAGCAGCCAAGATTCCCAAACCTATAATTCACCCCTCCACTTT.

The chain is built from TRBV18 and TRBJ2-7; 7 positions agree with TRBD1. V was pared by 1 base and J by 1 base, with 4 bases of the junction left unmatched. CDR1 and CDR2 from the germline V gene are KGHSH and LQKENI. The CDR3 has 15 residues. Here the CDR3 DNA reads TGTGCCAGCTCACCACGGGAGACAGGGTCCTACGAGCAGTACTTC. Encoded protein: CASSPRETGSYEQYF.

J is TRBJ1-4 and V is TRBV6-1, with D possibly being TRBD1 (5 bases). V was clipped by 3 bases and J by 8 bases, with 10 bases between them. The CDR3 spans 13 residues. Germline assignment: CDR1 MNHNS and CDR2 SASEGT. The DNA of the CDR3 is TGTGCCAGCAGTGAGGGGCATGGGGAAAAACTGTTTTTT. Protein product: CASSEGHGEKLFF.

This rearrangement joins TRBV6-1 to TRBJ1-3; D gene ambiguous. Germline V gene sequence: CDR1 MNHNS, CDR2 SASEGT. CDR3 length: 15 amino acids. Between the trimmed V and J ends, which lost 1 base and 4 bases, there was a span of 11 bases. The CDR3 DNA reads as TGTGCCAGCAGTGAAGAGCAGGACCGAGGAAACACCATATATTTT. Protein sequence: CASSEEQDRGNTIYF.

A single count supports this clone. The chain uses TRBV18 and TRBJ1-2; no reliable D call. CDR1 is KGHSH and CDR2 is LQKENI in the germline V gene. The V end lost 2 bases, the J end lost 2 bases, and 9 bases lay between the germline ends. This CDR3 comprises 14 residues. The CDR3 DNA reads TGTGCCAGCTCACCAAACTTCGGGAACTATGGCTACACCTTC. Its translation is CASSPNFGNYGYTF.

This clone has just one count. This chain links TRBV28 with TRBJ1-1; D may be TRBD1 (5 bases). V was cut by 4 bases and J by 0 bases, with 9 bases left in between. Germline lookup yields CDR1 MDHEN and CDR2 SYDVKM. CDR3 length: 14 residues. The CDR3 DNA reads TGTGCCAGCAGTTCCGGGACGATGAACACTGAAGCTTTCTTT. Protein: CASSSGTMNTEAFF.

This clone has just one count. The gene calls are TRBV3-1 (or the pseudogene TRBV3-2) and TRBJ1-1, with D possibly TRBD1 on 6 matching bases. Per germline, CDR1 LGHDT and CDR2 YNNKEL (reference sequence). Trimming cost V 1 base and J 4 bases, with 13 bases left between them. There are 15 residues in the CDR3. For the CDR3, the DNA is TGTGCCAGCAGCCAAGGGGGGGGGCCGAGCACTGAAGCTTTCTTT. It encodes CASSQGGGPSTEAFF.

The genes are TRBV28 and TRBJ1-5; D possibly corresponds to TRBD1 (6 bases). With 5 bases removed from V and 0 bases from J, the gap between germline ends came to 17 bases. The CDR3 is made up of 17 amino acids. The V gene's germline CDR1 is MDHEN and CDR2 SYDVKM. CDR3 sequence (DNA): TGTGCCAGCAGTGCCCCCGGGACACCTTATAGCAATCAGCCCCAGCATTTT. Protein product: CASSAPGTPYSNQPQHF.